The 8 T cell receptor beta chains below come from one sample, sequenced in a study of T cells in Graves' hyperthyroidism and ophthalmopathy. TCR beta CDR3 region amplification was performed from RNA transcripts. With the HTBI primer set, the TCR CDR3 went through a first round of RT-PCR. TCRdb re-analysed the multiplex PCR reads in MiXCR, keeping a single row per CDR3 protein. The sample records some 650,000 distinct CDR3 sequences, about 16% being singletons. Sequencing used blood. The receptor set was obtained from a woman between 40 and 55 years old with Graves' ophthalmopathy.

This clonotype was found many times. The gene calls are TRBV3-1 and TRBJ2-3; D not certain. This CDR3 is 13 amino acids long. Germline V gene data show CDR1 as LGHDT and CDR2 as YNNKEL (reference sequence). Trimming pared 1 base from V and 4 bases from J, leaving 6 bases between. The CDR3: CASSQGSADTQYF. The DNA of the CDR3 is TGTGCCAGCAGCCAAGGAAGCGCAGATACGCAGTATTTT.

The gene calls are TRBV19 and TRBJ2-3, with unresolved D. Germline V lookup: CDR1 LNHDA, CDR2 SQIVND (reference sequence). The V end lost 9 bases, the J end lost 0 bases, and 13 bases lay between the germline ends. The length of the CDR3 is 14 residues. In nucleotides, the CDR3 is TGTGCCAGCAAGGCTAGTTTCAGCACAGATACGCAGTATTTT. Translating gives CASKASFSTDTQYF.

The chain recombines TRBV5-4 with TRBJ2-3, with D perhaps TRBD1 (5 bases). The CDR3 consists of 16 residues. Trimming took 4 bases from V and 3 from J, leaving 18 bases between them. Germline V lookup: CDR1 SGHNT, CDR2 YYREEE (reference sequence). DNA of the CDR3: TGTGCCAGCAGCACCTACAGGATTCCCAGTACAGATACGCAGTATTTT. This translates into CASSTYRIPSTDTQYF.

This chain connects TRBV25-1 to TRBJ2-7, with unresolved D. This CDR3 comprises 13 residues. Germline CDR1 is MGHDK and CDR2 is SYGVNS. Trimming took 7 bases from V and 5 from J, leaving 15 bases between them. The CDR3: CASKCLPWDEQYF. In DNA, the CDR3 is TGTGCCAGCAAATGCTTACCGTGGGACGAGCAGTACTTC.

In this sample, this clonotype turned up many times. The chain employs TRBV2 and TRBJ2-3; D is unclear. The CDR3 is 15 amino acids. The germline V and J ends were trimmed by 6 bases and 5 bases, with 18 bases remaining between them. Germline V gene lookup returns CDR1 SNHLY and CDR2 FYNNEI. In DNA form, the CDR3 reads TGTGCCAGCAGCTTCCTGGGCCCTTCGGGAGATACGCAGTATTTT. Residues: CASSFLGPSGDTQYF.

The sample holds many counts of this clonotype. This chain uses TRBV12-3 or TRBV12-4 with TRBJ1-4; no firm D call. Trimming shortened V by 3 bases and J by 8 bases, and 7 bases separated the two germline ends. This CDR3 comprises 12 residues. Here the CDR3 DNA reads TGTGCCAGCAGTTTCAGCGTAGAAAAACTGTTTTTT. Its protein product is CASSFSVEKLFF.

The CDR3: CASSLSQNYGYTF. CDR3 nucleotide sequence: TGTGCCAGCAGCTTGTCACAGAACTATGGCTACACCTTC. The genes are TRBV5-6 and TRBJ1-2; the D is unclear. This CDR3 region has 13 residues. In germline, CDR1 is SGHDT, CDR2 YYEEEE. The V gene lost 1 base and the J gene lost 2 bases, with 6 bases spanning the gap.

This clonotype was counted a few times. V usage is TRBV6-2 or TRBV6-3 and J usage is TRBJ2-7; possibly TRBD2 for D (5 bases). CDR1 and CDR2 (germline): MNHEY, SVGEGT. The CDR3 runs to 19 residues. V shed 3 bases and J shed 3 bases, with 27 bases lying between them. The CDR3 DNA reads as TGTGCCAGCAGTTATCTACCCTGGGAGATTAGCTTACTCCACTACGAGCAGTACTTC. Residues: CASSYLPWEISLLHYEQYF.